Listed here is a single T cell receptor beta chain. This specimen comes from a study of blood T cell repertoires in COVID-19. The wider study: T cells, B-cell-depleted T cells, or PBMCs supplied cDNA or gDNA.

Per the original methods: Scientists estimated how many nucleated cells there were by amplifying reference gene primers. Produced via immunoSEQ multiplex PCR; TCRdb's table is partial and in-frame only. The DNA was the basis for D and trimming; V, J and clone size are from that table. The sample has around 170,000 clones, about 83% seen once. Trimming cost V 3 bases and J 5 bases, with 18 bases left between them. The germline V gene has CDR1 SGHAT and CDR2 FQNNGV. The CDR3 has 16 residues. Specimen: peripheral blood. The chain links TRBV11-2 to TRBJ2-3, with D possibly being TRBD2 (6 bases). The clonotype was recovered from a man between 65 and 80 years old who had recovered from COVID-19. The CDR3: CASSLGSIAVVDTQYF. The CDR3 DNA is TGTGCCAGCAGCTTGGGGAGTATAGCGGTTGTAGATACGCAGTATTTT. The entire variable domain, with the rest obtained from reference TRBV11-2 and TRBJ2-3, is as follows: EAGVAQSPRYKIIEKRQSVAFWCNPISGHATLYWYQQILGQGPKLLIQFQNNGVVDDSQLPKDRFSAERLKGVDSTLKIQPAKLEDSAVYLCASSLGSIAVVDTQYFGPGTRLTVL.